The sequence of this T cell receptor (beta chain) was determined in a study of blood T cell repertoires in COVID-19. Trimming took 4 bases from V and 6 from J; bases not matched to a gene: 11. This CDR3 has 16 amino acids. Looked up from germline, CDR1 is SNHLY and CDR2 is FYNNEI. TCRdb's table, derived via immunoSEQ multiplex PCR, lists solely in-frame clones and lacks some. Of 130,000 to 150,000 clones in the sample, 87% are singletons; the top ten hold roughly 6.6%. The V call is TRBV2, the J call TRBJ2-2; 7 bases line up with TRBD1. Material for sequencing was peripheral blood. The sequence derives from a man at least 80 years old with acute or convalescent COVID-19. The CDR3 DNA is TGTGCCAGCAGTGCGGATTCCACAGGGGCCCCCGGGGAGCTGTTTTTT. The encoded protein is CASSADSTGAPGELFF.